These 6 T cell receptor beta chains originate from one sample sequenced in a study of T cells after yellow fever vaccination. TCRdb reprocessed the 5' RACE reads via MiXCR and lists one record per CDR3 protein. The repertoire holds about 52,000 distinct CDR3 sequences, with approximately 6.6% as singletons. This specimen was CD8+ T cells not binding an NS4B(214-222) dextramer, sorted from PBMCs, taken about 49 days after the first yellow fever vaccination. The receptors were sampled from a man between 18 and 29 years old who received the YFV17D yellow fever vaccine.

There are many counts of this clonotype. The rearrangement joins TRBV6-2 or TRBV6-3 to TRBJ2-3; 7 positions agree with TRBD1. The ends lost 8 bases at V and 0 bases at J; junction bases unmatched: 2. The CDR3 consists of 13 residues. The germline V gene has CDR1 MNHEY and CDR2 SVGEGT. The CDR3 protein is CASGQESTDTQYF. The CDR3 DNA reads TGTGCCAGCGGACAGGAGAGCACAGATACGCAGTATTTT.

Many counts were recorded for this clonotype. The chain recombines TRBV28 with TRBJ1-1; D is unresolved. V was pared by 6 bases and J by 5 bases, with 7 bases between. Germline loops: CDR1 MDHEN, CDR2 SYDVKM. The CDR3 is 11 residues long. The CDR3 sequence: CASREGTEAFF. CDR3 bases: TGTGCCAGCAGGGAGGGTACTGAAGCTTTCTTT.

This clonotype was seen at least ten times. The rearrangement uses TRBV10-3 and TRBJ1-5, with 7 positions matching TRBD1. The CDR3 runs 14 residues. V trimming: 2 bases; J trimming: 6 bases; junction bases outside the gene matches: 4. Germline CDR1 and CDR2: ENHRY and SYGVKD. CDR3 protein: CAISEDRESQPQHF. The CDR3 bases are TGTGCCATCAGTGAGGACAGGGAGAGTCAGCCCCAGCATTTT.

Remarks on this clonotype: This may be a read error: a much more frequent sequence differs by one nucleotide. J is TRBJ2-4 and V is TRBV11-2; D is undetermined. V was shortened by 6 bases and J by 16 bases, with 16 bases between the two germline ends. This CDR3 is built from 11 residues. Germline loops: CDR1 SGHAT, CDR2 FQNNGV. The CDR3, as DNA: TGTGCCAGCAGAAACGAGATTCTTAGTTACTTC. Protein product: CASRNEILSYF.

The gene calls are TRBV4-1 and TRBJ2-4; TRBD2 might be the D (6 bases). The V end was cut by 4 bases, the J end by 3 bases, with 16 bases between. The CDR3 covers 16 residues. The V gene's germline CDR1 is MGHRA and CDR2 YSYEKL. The CDR3 nucleotides read TGCGCCAGCAGCCGGTCCGGAGGGGCGCGCAAAAACATTCAGTACTTC. The encoded protein is CASSRSGGARKNIQYF.

There are many counts of this clonotype. This rearrangement joins TRBV4-3 to TRBJ1-4, with a weak D call TRBD1 (6 bases). The CDR3 contains 14 residues. In germline, CDR1 is LGHNA, CDR2 YSLEER. V was clipped by 0 bases and J by 7 bases, with 9 bases between them. The CDR3 sequence: CASSQEQGSEKLFF. The CDR3 DNA is TGCGCCAGCAGCCAAGAACAGGGAAGTGAAAAACTGTTTTTT.